This T cell receptor beta chain was obtained from a study of regulatory T cells in long-lasting Graves disease. General study points: Segments TRBV28, TRBJ1-2 and TRBJ2-5 showed preferential usage in persistent disease.

Stated time point: persistent/refractory GD, antithyroid drugs over 5 years with positive TRAb. PBMC-derived RNA was used for the TCR library. Building of the TCR beta libraries involved iRepertoire HTBI primers and Arm-PCR of CDR3 regions. Each CDR3 protein is one row after TCRdb ran MiXCR on the multiplex PCR reads. The sample has roughly 500,000 distinct CDR3 sequences, 20% to 25% seen once; the top ten hold 7% to 9%. This clonotype was counted many times. Its antigen is still unknown. This CDR3 contains 12 residues. Between the trimmed V and J ends, which lost 4 bases and 2 bases, there was a span of 0 bases. CDR1 is SGHTA, CDR2 FQGNSA, per germline.

The material sequenced was peripheral blood mononuclear cells (PBMCs), taken when the disease was refractory, from a patient treated with antithyroid drugs. The chain uses TRBV7-2 and TRBJ1-6, with D hard to call. The receptor comes from a female donor with Graves disease. CDR3 DNA: TGTGCCAGCAGCTCCTATAATTCACCCCTCCACTTT. Its protein is CASSSYNSPLHF. The full variable domain, with the rest looked up from reference TRBV7-2 and TRBJ1-6, is GAGVSQSPSNKVTEKGKDVELRCDPISGHTALYWYRQSLGQGLEFLIYFQGNSAPDKSGLPSDRFSAERTGGSVSTLTIQRTQQEDSAVYLCASSSYNSPLHFGNGTRLTVT.